This T cell receptor beta chain was identified in a study of blood T cell repertoires in COVID-19. Only in-frame clones appear in the TCRdb table, and some are missing; sequencing was by immunoSEQ multiplex PCR. The data contain 100,000 to 150,000 clones, roughly 87% of them singletons. This clone was seen more than once but under ten times. Germline CDR1 is LNHDA and CDR2 is SQIVND (reference sequence). The CDR3 is 15 amino acids. The trim removed 1 base at V and 5 bases at J, leaving 4 bases unmatched. The chain links TRBV19 to TRBJ2-5; 10 bases are a match to TRBD1. The sequenced sample consisted of peripheral blood. The sequence came from an elderly man with active or convalescent COVID-19. CDR3 sequence reads: CASSIGGTGAETQYF. The CDR3 DNA reads as TGTGCCAGTAGTATAGGGGGGACAGGGGCTGAGACCCAGTACTTC. The whole variable domain, remainder taken from reference TRBV19 and TRBJ2-5, is DGGITQSPKYLFRKEGQNVTLSCEQNLNHDAMYWYRQDPGQGLRLIYYSQIVNDFQKGDIAEGYSVSREKKESFPLTVTSAQKNPTAFYLCASSIGGTGAETQYFGPGTRLLVL.